The clone carrying this T cell receptor (beta chain) occurred a few times. Original processing notes: Amplified reference gene primers provided the basis for estimating nucleated cell counts. Sequencing used immunoSEQ multiplex PCR; TCRdb keeps in-frame clones, though not all of them. The DNA was the basis for D and trimming; V, J and clone size are from that table. The table includes 250,000 or so clones, nearly 90% detected once. The sample originates from a study of blood T cell repertoires in COVID-19. On the study more broadly: T cells, B-cell-depleted T cells, or PBMCs supplied cDNA or gDNA.

Enrolled through a virtual design, the participants were between 18 and 89 years of age and came from about two dozen US areas. Researchers sorted participants into cohorts using their self-reported clinical history. There are 18 residues in the CDR3. Trimming removed 5 bases from V and 1 base from J, with 20 bases in between. Germline CDR1 is SEHNR and CDR2 is FQNEAQ (reference sequence). Sequenced input: PBMCs or T cells enriched from blood (not recorded which). This TCR was recovered from a man aged 30 to 39 who had recovered from COVID-19. V usage is TRBV7-9 and J usage is TRBJ2-2, with a weak D call TRBD2 (5 bases). The CDR3 DNA reads TGTGCCAGCAGCCCGAGGGTCATCCGCCCATTGAACACCGGGGAGCTGTTTTTT. It codes for CASSPRVIRPLNTGELFF.